The 7 T cell receptor beta chains in this list originate from one sample, sequenced in a study of blood T cell repertoires in COVID-19. Only in-frame clones appear in the TCRdb table, and some are missing; sequencing was by immunoSEQ multiplex PCR. Of fewer than 350,000 clones listed, less than 85% are singletons. What was sequenced was PBMCs or T cells enriched from blood (not recorded which). All receptors come from a woman between 45 and 60 years old who had recovered from COVID-19.

The chain recombines TRBV7-3 with TRBJ2-7; the match to TRBD1 covers 10 bases. V trimming: 6 bases; J trimming: 2 bases; junction bases outside the gene matches: 7. The CDR3 sequence is 15 residues long. The V gene's germline CDR1 is SGHTA and CDR2 FQGTGA. The DNA for the CDR3 is TGTGCCAGCAGTAAAGACGGGACAGGGGCCTACGAGCAGTACTTC. Residues: CASSKDGTGAYEQYF. The variable domain in full, with the rest retrieved from reference TRBV7-3 and TRBJ2-7, is GAGVSQTPSNKVTEKGKYVELRCDPISGHTALYWYRQSLGQGPEFLIYFQGTGAADDSGLPNDRFFAVRPEGSVSTLKIQRTERGDSAVYLCASSKDGTGAYEQYFGPGTRLTVT.

This chain connects TRBV6-5 to TRBJ2-1; 8 nucleotides match TRBD1. The CDR3 spans 13 residues. The junction had 2 bases not matched to a gene; V was cut back by 6 bases and J by 4 bases. In germline, CDR1 is MNHEY, CDR2 SVGAGI. CDR3 sequence (DNA): TGTGCCAGCAGCCGGGACAGGTACAATGAGCAGTTCTTC. This translates into CASSRDRYNEQFF.

The V gene is TRBV5-5, the J gene TRBJ1-2, with no clear D. The CDR3 extends over 13 amino acids. Germline V CDR1 and CDR2: SGHKS, YYEKEE (reference sequence). V was cut by 4 bases and J by 1 base, with 8 bases left in between. The DNA of the CDR3 is TGTGCCAGCAGCCTAACAGATAACTATGGCTACACCTTC. It codes for CASSLTDNYGYTF.

The V gene is TRBV3-1 (or the pseudogene TRBV3-2), the J gene TRBJ2-2, with 7 nucleotides matching TRBD1. The CDR3 is made up of 13 amino acids. V trimming: 4 bases; J trimming: 6 bases; junction bases outside the gene matches: 2. Germline CDR1 LGHDT, CDR2 YNNKEL (reference sequence). The CDR3 DNA reads as TGTGCCAGCAGCCTACAGGGGTCCGGGGAGCTGTTTTTT. Its protein is CASSLQGSGELFF.

V is TRBV7-2 and J is TRBJ2-1; D is unclear. V lost 3 bases, J lost 0 bases, and 9 bases lay in between. This CDR3 is 15 amino acids long. In germline, CDR1 is SGHTA, CDR2 FQGNSA. The CDR3 sequence: CASSFSSSSYNEQFF. CDR3 nucleotide sequence: TGTGCCAGCAGCTTCTCGTCGAGCTCCTACAATGAGCAGTTCTTC.

V and J are TRBV7-2 and TRBJ2-3, with D unresolved. The ends were cut back, 1 base at V and 0 bases at J, with 8 bases in the middle. The germline gives CDR1 SGHTA, CDR2 FQGNSA. The CDR3 covers 15 residues. CDR3 DNA: TGTGCCAGCAGCTTAGTCGACTTGAGCACAGATACGCAGTATTTT. This translates into CASSLVDLSTDTQYF.

The V gene is TRBV7-9, the J gene TRBJ2-1; 10 positions agree with TRBD2. The CDR3 has 16 residues. CDR1 is SEHNR, CDR2 FQNEAQ, per germline (reference sequence). V trimming: 5 bases; J trimming: 5 bases; junction bases outside the gene matches: 9. CDR3 sequence reads: CASSLFWTSGNNEQFF. CDR3 in DNA: TGTGCCAGCAGCCTATTTTGGACTAGCGGAAACAATGAGCAGTTCTTC.